Each of the 19 T cell receptor beta chains below was sequenced from the same sample in a study of blood T cells in healthy people across ages. Primed by a sample-barcoded 5' primer and a J-beta primer mix, a second PCR proceeded for roughly 7 to 11 cycles. One entry per CDR3 protein, called by TCRdb with MiXCR from the 5' RACE reads. Altogether some 730,000 distinct CDR3 sequences are present, 20% to 25% being singletons, with the ten largest covering 22%. Sequencing was carried out using blood. The receptors stem from an older man in good health.

This clonotype appeared a few times. The V call is TRBV25-1, the J call TRBJ1-4; D unresolved. V lost 5 bases, J lost 7 bases, and 11 bases lay in between. In germline, CDR1 is MGHDK, CDR2 SYGVNS. The CDR3 sequence is 13 residues long. CDR3 DNA: TGTGCCAGCAGTAACCGCCTTGGTGAAAAACTGTTTTTT. Residues: CASSNRLGEKLFF.

The chain couples TRBV6-1 to TRBJ2-7; no definite D call. The J call may be in error: the DNA end matches TRBJ2-5 better. Germline values: CDR1 MNHNS, CDR2 SASEGT. The CDR3 consists of 13 residues. CDR3 nucleotide sequence: TGTGCCAGCAGTGAAAACAGTAAAGAGACCCAGTACTTC. Its protein product is CASSENSKETQYF.

V gene TRBV7-2 combines with J gene TRBJ2-3; TRBD2 matches at 10 bases. Trimming at V came to 1 base and at J to 1 base, leaving 11 bases not matched to a gene. This CDR3 comprises 19 residues. Germline loops: CDR1 SGHTA, CDR2 FQGNSA. For the CDR3, the DNA is TGTGCCAGCAGCTTAGGATTTGGTGTAACTAGCGGGGGCACAGATACGCAGTATTTT. This sequence encodes CASSLGFGVTSGGTDTQYF.

The chain recombines TRBV12-3 or TRBV12-4 with TRBJ2-2, with D uncertain. The ends were cut back, 3 bases at V and 5 bases at J, with 7 bases in the middle. There are 13 residues in the CDR3. As DNA, the CDR3 is TGTGCCAGCAGTTTCGGCATTACCGGGGAGCTGTTTTTT. The encoded protein is CASSFGITGELFF.

This clonotype was counted once. The junction departs from the called germline gene at one end, perhaps through a read error. V and J are TRBV20-1 and TRBJ1-2; 8 bases match TRBD1. CDR1 and CDR2 from the germline V gene are DFQATT and SNEGSKA (reference sequence). The CDR3 has 14 amino acids. CDR3 DNA: TGCAGTACTAGAGATCCCGACAGGGGATATGGCTACACCTTC. Amino acids: CSTRDPDRGYGYTF.

The chain carries TRBV7-3 and TRBJ2-5; 11 positions agree with TRBD1. CDR1 and CDR2 from the germline V gene are SGHTA and FQGTGA. J lost 4 bases, V lost 5 bases, and 6 bases had no gene match. The CDR3 is 15 residues long. CDR3 sequence reads: CASSLGQGVGETQYF. Here the CDR3 DNA reads TGTGCCAGCAGCCTGGGACAGGGGGTTGGAGAGACCCAGTACTTC. The full variable domain, in which reference TRBV7-3 and TRBJ2-5 provide the parts outside the CDR3, is GAGVSQTPSNKVTEKGKYVELRCDPISGHTALYWYRQSLGQGPEFLIYFQGTGAADDSGLPNDRFFAVRPEGSVSTLKIQRTERGDSAVYLCASSLGQGVGETQYFGPGTRLLVL.

CDR3 sequence (DNA): TGCAGTGCTCCCCTTGGTGCAGATACGCAGTATTTT. The encoded protein is CSAPLGADTQYF. The chain has TRBV20-1 and TRBJ2-3; no definite D call. V gave up 5 bases and J gave up 4 bases, with 10 bases separating them. The CDR3 is 12 amino acids. Germline CDR1 DFQATT, CDR2 SNEGSKA (reference sequence).

The chain couples TRBV29-1 to TRBJ2-7; no clear D. The CDR3 has 11 amino acids. The germline gives CDR1 SQVTM, CDR2 ANQGSEA. The CDR3, as DNA: TGCAGGCGGTGGTGCGGCTACGAGCAGTACGTC. It codes for CRRWCGYEQYV.

This clonotype has more than one count but fewer than ten. The V and J genes are TRBV6-5 and TRBJ2-5; D is unresolved. The CDR3 covers 14 residues. Between the trimmed V and J ends, which lost 2 bases and 0 bases, there was a span of 7 bases. The V gene's germline CDR1 is MNHEY and CDR2 SVGAGI. The CDR3 protein is CASSYDMYQETQYF. As DNA, the CDR3 is TGTGCCAGCAGTTACGACATGTACCAAGAGACCCAGTACTTC.

This chain joins TRBV20-1 and TRBJ2-7; 7 positions match TRBD2. After removal of 6 bases from V and 0 bases from J, the junction contained 5 bases not matched to a gene. The CDR3 spans 13 residues. Germline V CDR1 and CDR2: DFQATT, SNEGSKA (reference sequence). CDR3 in amino acids: CSAKSGTSYEQYF. CDR3 coding DNA: TGCAGTGCAAAAAGCGGGACCTCCTACGAGCAGTACTTC.

This clonotype was seen a handful of times. The chain joins TRBV14 to TRBJ2-5, with 8 bases matching TRBD2. The tail of the sequence fits TRBJ2-1 better, so the J call may be wrong. In germline, CDR1 is SGHDN, CDR2 FVKESK. The CDR3 runs to 15 residues. CDR3 amino acids: CASSQISGAYNEQFF. The CDR3, as DNA: TGTGCCAGCAGCCAAATTAGCGGGGCCTACAATGAGCAGTTCTTC.

The CDR3 spells CSASGLLDEQFF. CDR3 sequence (DNA): TGCAGTGCTAGCGGACTTCTAGATGAGCAGTTCTTC. This chain connects TRBV20-1 to TRBJ2-1; D perhaps matches TRBD2 (5 bases). Germline V CDR1 and CDR2: DFQATT, SNEGSKA (reference sequence). The V and J ends lost 3 bases and 8 bases respectively, with 11 bases between them. This CDR3 has 12 amino acids.

This clonotype was counted between two and nine times. This chain joins TRBV5-1 and TRBJ1-2; D is possibly TRBD1 (6 bases). The V and J ends lost 3 bases and 0 bases respectively, with 9 bases between them. Germline V gives CDR1 SGHRS, CDR2 YFSETQ. This CDR3 comprises 14 residues. The CDR3 loop is CASSSDSSNYGYTF. The CDR3 coding sequence is TGCGCCAGCAGCTCGGACAGCTCTAACTATGGCTACACCTTC.

The chain uses TRBV7-2 and TRBJ2-2; no firm D call. The CDR3 runs 15 residues. Trimming stripped 3 bases from V and 1 base from J, with 9 bases between. Germline values: CDR1 SGHTA, CDR2 FQGNSA. Here the CDR3 reads CASSLQLRNTGELFF. The CDR3 nucleotides read TGTGCCAGCAGCTTGCAGCTGAGGAACACCGGGGAGCTGTTTTTT.

The chain employs TRBV3-1 and TRBJ1-1, with D perhaps TRBD1 (6 bases). There are 15 residues in the CDR3. Trimming took off 4 bases at V and 1 base at J, with 13 bases between the two ends. CDR1 and CDR2 (germline): LGHDT, YNNKEL (reference sequence). Written as DNA, the CDR3 is TGTGCCAGCAGCCGCAACAGGGTGGAGAACACTGAAGCTTTCTTT. It translates to CASSRNRVENTEAFF.

The rearrangement uses TRBV20-1 and TRBJ2-6; 10 bases map to TRBD2. After removal of 3 bases from V and 1 base from J, the junction contained 6 bases not matched to a gene. Germline V gene sequence: CDR1 DFQATT, CDR2 SNEGSKA (reference sequence). This CDR3 is 17 amino acids long. CDR3 sequence: CSARPLAGVSGANVLTF. The CDR3 DNA reads as TGCAGTGCTAGGCCCCTAGCGGGAGTATCTGGGGCCAACGTCCTGACTTTC.

The chain has TRBV5-1 and TRBJ1-1, with 9 positions matching TRBD1. The ends lost 4 bases at V and 4 bases at J; junction bases unmatched: 5. The CDR3 contains 14 residues. Germline CDR1 and CDR2: SGHRS and YFSETQ. The CDR3 region has the DNA TGCGCCAGCAGCGACACAGGGGGCATCACTGAAGCTTTCTTT. Residues: CASSDTGGITEAFF.

This clonotype was seen ten or more times. The rearrangement uses TRBV27 and TRBJ2-2; D is ambiguous. The V and J ends lost 5 bases and 6 bases respectively, with 13 bases between them. Germline CDR1 and CDR2: MNHEY and SMNVEV (reference sequence). CDR3 size: 14 residues. CDR3: CASSLLGAAGELFF. In nucleotides, the CDR3 is TGTGCCAGCAGTCTTCTAGGCGCGGCCGGGGAGCTGTTTTTT.

This clonotype turned up a few times. The genes are TRBV10-3 and TRBJ2-3; 10 nucleotides line up with TRBD1. V shed 6 bases and J 2 bases; nucleotides not matched to a gene: 5. The length of the CDR3 is 15 residues. Germline V gene data show CDR1 as ENHRY and CDR2 as SYGVKD. CDR3 sequence (DNA): TGTGCCATCAGAAACGACAGGGGGCTCACAGATACGCAGTATTTT. This encodes CAIRNDRGLTDTQYF.